Sequencing of this T cell receptor beta chain was carried out in a study of lymphopenia after photon versus proton radiotherapy. This clone was found a few times. Measured with immunoSEQ multiplex PCR; TCRdb has only the in-frame clones, and not every one. The profile covers 150,000 to 200,000 clones, with more than 85% appearing a single time and 4% to 5% taken by the ten largest. Germline CDR1 reads SEHNR; CDR2 reads FQNEAQ (reference sequence). The CDR3 runs to 15 residues. V gave up 4 bases and J gave up 4 bases, with 16 bases separating them. The gene calls are TRBV7-9 and TRBJ1-2; maybe TRBD1 (6 bases). The clonotype comes from a man over 45 with gastric cancer. Sequenced here: peripheral blood, sampled from a patient treated with photon-based radiotherapy. CDR3 bases: TGTGCCAGCAGCTCAGGGGTTGGGGTCCCCTATGGCTACACCTTC. This gives the protein CASSSGVGVPYGYTF. Full variable domain (missing parts from reference TRBV7-9 and TRBJ1-2): DTGVSQNPRHKITKRGQNVTFRCDPISEHNRLYWYRQTLGQGPEFLTYFQNEAQLEKSRLLSDRFSAERPKGSFSTLEIQRTEQGDSAMYLCASSSGVGVPYGYTFGSGTRLTVV.